The clone carrying this TCR beta chain was seen only a few times. The antigen is undetermined. Germline CDR1 and CDR2: MNHEY and SVGEGT. The length of the CDR3 is 15 residues. Trimming removed 3 bases at V and 8 bases at J, with 19 bases between. Via MiXCR, TCRdb re-called the reads, giving one row per CDR3 protein. The sample comprises approximately 770,000 distinct CDR3 sequences, just under 30% of which are singletons, and around 12% rests with the top ten. These data originate in a study of T cell repertoires in cytomegalovirus infection. The TCR was taken from a human donor in good health (CMV status not recorded). Some clones in this sample may be carry-over from other donors' samples. This sample comprised cultured CD8+ T cells from PBMCs, obtained from culture after CMV antigen stimulation. This chain connects TRBV6-2 or TRBV6-3 to TRBJ2-5; maybe TRBD2 (5 bases). The CDR3 protein is CASSYPRGQDETQYF. The CDR3 DNA sequence: TGTGCCAGCAGTTATCCCCGCGGGCAAGACGAAACCCAGTACTTC.